The 25 T cell receptor beta chains below come from one sample, sequenced in a study of shared clonotypes between healthy human individuals. Sequenced by immunoSEQ multiplex PCR; TCRdb stores in-frame clones only, minus some. The profile covers millions of clones, with 85% to 95% appearing a single time and around 0.13% taken by the ten largest. The sample comprised naive CD4+ T cells sorted from blood. As to subset: CD45RA+ positively selected. Receptor source: a man younger than 30 in good health.

Points on this clone: Other DNA sequences within the sample encode an identical CDR3. The chain recombines TRBV28 with TRBJ1-2, with 7 bases identical to TRBD1. The junction had 6 bases not matched to a gene; V was cut back by 3 bases and J by 2 bases. This CDR3 comprises 15 residues. CDR1 is MDHEN, CDR2 SYDVKM, per germline. The CDR3 loop reads CASSFGDRVNYGYTF. The CDR3 coding sequence is TGTGCCAGCAGTTTTGGAGACAGGGTCAACTATGGCTACACCTTC.

In DNA, the CDR3 is TGCAGCGTTAAAAGGAGCGGGGGCACAGATACGCAGTATTTT. This gives the protein CSVKRSGGTDTQYF. The gene calls are TRBV29-1 and TRBJ2-3; 7 nucleotides align to TRBD2. The CDR3 is made up of 14 amino acids. Germline values: CDR1 SQVTM, CDR2 ANQGSEA. V was clipped by 5 bases and J by 1 base; unmatched bases: 6.

This clone was seen just once. The junction shows a germline mismatch at one end, possibly a read error. The chain joins TRBV7-9 to TRBJ2-7; D call uncertain. The CDR3 covers 8 residues. CDR1 is SEHNR, CDR2 FQNEAQ, per germline (reference sequence). CDR3 in DNA: TGTGCCAGCAGTAGCAACAGCTTC. Protein product: CASSSNSF. Full variable domain (remainder filled in from reference TRBV7-9 and TRBJ2-7): DTGVSQNPRHKITKRGQNVTFRCDPISEHNRLYWYRQTLGQGPEFLTYFQNEAQLEKSRLLSDRFSAERPKGSFSTLEIQRTEQGDSAMYLCASSSNSFGPGTRLTVT.

With regard to this clone: Within the sample, other DNA sequences also encode this same CDR3. The CDR3 DNA reads as TGCGCCAGCAGCTTGACAGGGACGGGAAACACCATATATTTT. It translates to CASSLTGTGNTIYF. The rearrangement joins TRBV5-1 to TRBJ1-3; tentatively, D is TRBD1 (6 bases). Trimming removed 1 base at V and 4 bases at J, with 9 bases between. The CDR3 totals 14 residues. CDR1 is SGHRS and CDR2 is YFSETQ in the germline V gene.

A word on this clone: The sample holds other DNA sequences that translate to the same CDR3. This rearrangement joins TRBV7-9 to TRBJ2-5, with D perhaps TRBD2 (7 bases). Germline CDR1 is SEHNR and CDR2 is FQNEAQ (reference sequence). Trimming removed 3 bases at V and 4 bases at J, with 9 bases between. The CDR3 covers 13 residues. The CDR3 DNA sequence: TGTGCCAGCAGCTTGGGGGGGCTAGAGACCCAGTACTTC. Its protein product is CASSLGGLETQYF.

About this clone itself: Other DNA sequences in this specimen translate into the identical CDR3. The chain links TRBV5-1 to TRBJ2-3; the D is unclear. CDR3 size: 15 residues. The V end was cut by 0 bases, the J end by 0 bases, with 8 bases between. Germline-derived CDR1 and CDR2 are SGHRS and YFSETQ. CDR3 region: CASSLGQTSTDTQYF. The CDR3 DNA reads as TGCGCCAGCAGCTTGGGGCAGACTAGCACAGATACGCAGTATTTT.

The V and J genes are TRBV10-3 and TRBJ2-2, with D tentatively TRBD1 (5 bases). Trimming took 6 bases from V and 6 from J, leaving 8 bases between them. Germline CDR1 is ENHRY and CDR2 is SYGVKD. This CDR3 spans 12 amino acids. The CDR3 bases are TGTGCCATCAGCCAGGGTCCCGGGGAGCTGTTTTTT. Encoded protein: CAISQGPGELFF.

The gene calls are TRBV6-1 and TRBJ1-2; D is undetermined. Germline-derived CDR1 and CDR2 are MNHNS and SASEGT. Trimming removed 2 bases from V and 4 bases from J, with 20 bases in between. The length of the CDR3 is 17 residues. CDR3 in DNA: TGTGCCAGCAGTGAAAAGTTCGCCTCCGTAGCCGTCTATGGCTACACCTTC. This translates into CASSEKFASVAVYGYTF.

The chain is built from TRBV7-2 and TRBJ2-1; tentative D call: TRBD2 (6 bases). V shed 2 bases and J shed 0 bases, with 8 bases lying between them. The CDR3 sequence is 15 residues long. CDR1 is SGHTA and CDR2 is FQGNSA in the germline V gene. CDR3 loop: CASSLIGSSYNEQFF. In DNA form, the CDR3 reads TGTGCCAGCAGCTTAATCGGGAGCTCCTACAATGAGCAGTTCTTC.

The chain recombines TRBV7-8 with TRBJ2-7; 12 nucleotides line up with TRBD2. V dropped 5 bases and J dropped 6; count of bases not matched to a gene: 8. CDR3 length: 15 residues. The V gene's germline CDR1 is SGHVS and CDR2 FQNEAQ. CDR3 region: CASSVRLAGVGEQYF. The CDR3 DNA reads as TGTGCCAGCAGCGTTAGACTAGCGGGGGTGGGCGAGCAGTACTTC. The complete variable domain, with remaining parts taken from reference TRBV7-8 and TRBJ2-7, reads GAGVSQSPRYKVAKRGQDVALRCDPISGHVSLFWYQQALGQGPEFLTYFQNEAQLDKSGLPSDRFFAERPEGSVSTLKIQRTQQEDSAVYLCASSVRLAGVGEQYFGPGTRLTVT.

V and J are TRBV6-6 and TRBJ1-1, with 7 bases fitting TRBD1. Trimming removed 2 bases from V and 6 bases from J; junction bases left unmatched: 9. The germline CDR1 and CDR2 sequences are MNHNY and SVGAGI (reference sequence). CDR3 length: 15 residues. The CDR3 bases are TGTGCCAGCAGTTACCCGTTAGGGACAGTCGCTGAAGCTTTCTTT. This gives the protein CASSYPLGTVAEAFF.

In the case of this clone: Other DNA sequences in the same sample also yield this CDR3. CDR3 residues: CASSSQGGNTEAFF. The DNA of the CDR3 is TGTGCCAGCAGCTCTCAGGGGGGGAACACTGAAGCTTTCTTT. This chain links TRBV7-9 with TRBJ1-1, with 7 bases fitting TRBD1. V shed 4 bases, J shed 1 base, and the junction held 3 bases outside the gene matches. CDR1 and CDR2 from the germline V gene are SEHNR and FQNEAQ (reference sequence). This CDR3 has 14 residues.

The CDR3 nucleotides are TGTGCCAGCAGCGCCGAAAGACGGACAGGGATCGAGACCCAGTACTTC. This gives the protein CASSAERRTGIETQYF. This chain joins TRBV7-2 and TRBJ2-5; 8 bases match TRBD1. CDR1 is SGHTA, CDR2 FQGNSA, per germline. The trim removed 5 bases at V and 5 bases at J, leaving 13 bases unmatched. The CDR3 has 16 amino acids.

The chain has TRBV4-1 and TRBJ1-2; a weak D match, TRBD1 (5 bases). Deletions cut 1 base from V and 1 base from J, with 13 bases between. The CDR3 runs 16 residues. The germline gives CDR1 MGHRA, CDR2 YSYEKL. This chain's CDR3 is CASSQGQGNINYGYTF. CDR3 nucleotides: TGCGCCAGCAGCCAAGGGCAGGGCAACATTAACTATGGCTACACCTTC.

The V gene is TRBV18, the J gene TRBJ2-5; D gene uncertain. Germline values: CDR1 KGHSH, CDR2 LQKENI. The CDR3 spans 14 residues. V gave up 2 bases and J gave up 5 bases, with 12 bases separating them. The CDR3 protein is CASSPGSRQETQYF. As DNA, the CDR3 is TGTGCCAGCTCACCAGGGTCCCGCCAGGAGACCCAGTACTTC.

The chain is built from TRBV4-1 and TRBJ2-7; D not resolved. CDR1 MGHRA and CDR2 YSYEKL come from the germline V gene. The length of the CDR3 is 15 residues. Trimming stripped 1 base from V and 2 bases from J, with 12 bases between. The CDR3 sequence: CASSQGPPNAYEQYF. As DNA, the CDR3 is TGCGCCAGCAGCCAAGGTCCTCCTAACGCCTACGAGCAGTACTTC.

The rearrangement uses TRBV10-2 and TRBJ2-7, with 10 nucleotides matching TRBD1. This CDR3 is built from 14 residues. Germline-derived CDR1 and CDR2 are WSHSY and SAAADI. The trim removed 6 bases at V and 3 bases at J, leaving 5 bases unmatched. The CDR3 sequence: CASRPGQGFYEQYF. The CDR3 nucleotides read TGCGCCAGCAGGCCGGGACAGGGGTTCTACGAGCAGTACTTC.

This chain links TRBV6-5 with TRBJ2-2, with D maybe TRBD1 (6 bases). The V end was cut by 2 bases, the J end by 6 bases, with 13 bases between. This CDR3 spans 15 amino acids. Looked up from germline, CDR1 is MNHEY and CDR2 is SVGAGI. For the CDR3, the DNA is TGTGCCAGCAGTTACACAACAGGGATGGCCGGGGAGCTGTTTTTT. Translated: CASSYTTGMAGELFF.

This sequence joins TRBV12-2 and TRBJ2-7; TRBD1, the table's D call, lacks a check against the DNA. TRBV12-2 is described as a pseudogene. This CDR3 has 19 amino acids. The DNA of the CDR3 is TGTGCAAGTCGCTTACCTCATTTTACTATAGGGACAGGGGGCTACGAGCAGTACTTC. Encoded protein: CASRLPHFTIGTGGYEQYF.

V is TRBV4-1 and J is TRBJ2-7; 10 bases match TRBD1. Germline CDR1 and CDR2: MGHRA and YSYEKL. Trimming at V came to 0 bases and at J to 7 bases, leaving 9 bases not matched to a gene. The CDR3 consists of 16 residues. The CDR3: CASSQDPRTGGREQYF. The CDR3 DNA reads as TGCGCCAGCAGCCAAGATCCCCGGACAGGGGGTCGGGAGCAGTACTTC.

This clone was counted a single time. This chain's CDR3 is CASSVGLFQETQYF. The CDR3 coding sequence is TGTGCCAGCAGCGTGGGACTCTTCCAAGAGACCCAGTACTTC. This chain uses TRBV9 with TRBJ2-5; a possible D gene is TRBD2 (6 bases). The V and J ends lost 2 bases and 1 base respectively, with 9 bases between them. The CDR3 totals 14 residues. Germline V gene data show CDR1 as SGDLS and CDR2 as YYNGEE.

V gene TRBV9 combines with J gene TRBJ1-2; no reliable D call. This CDR3 contains 16 residues. Germline assignment: CDR1 SGDLS and CDR2 YYNGEE. The V end lost 2 bases, the J end lost 1 base, and 15 bases lay between the germline ends. CDR3 sequence: CASSVVGRRNNYGYTF. The CDR3 region has the DNA TGTGCCAGCAGCGTCGTTGGTAGAAGAAATAACTATGGCTACACCTTC.

This chain uses TRBV12-5 with TRBJ2-3; D perhaps matches TRBD2 (5 bases). In germline, CDR1 is LGHNT, CDR2 FRNRAP. The ends were cut back, 1 base at V and 5 bases at J, with 10 bases in the middle. The CDR3 is made up of 14 amino acids. The CDR3 is CASGLETTLDTQYF. The CDR3 nucleotides read TGTGCTAGTGGTTTGGAGACTACTTTAGATACGCAGTATTTT.

This chain connects TRBV5-8 to TRBJ1-1; the D is unclear. This CDR3 region has 15 residues. Trimming removed 0 bases from V and 2 bases from J, with 11 bases in between. Germline assignment: CDR1 SGHTS and CDR2 YDEGEE. The CDR3 spells CASSLAAGKNTEAFF. In DNA, the CDR3 is TGTGCCAGCAGCTTGGCCGCGGGGAAAAACACTGAAGCTTTCTTT.

Note on this clone: Other DNA sequences from this sample encode an identical CDR3 as well. The chain combines TRBV5-1 with TRBJ2-3, with D perhaps being TRBD1 or TRBD2 (5 bases each). Trimming took off 4 bases at V and 0 bases at J, with 9 bases between the two ends. The CDR3 runs to 14 residues. CDR1 and CDR2 (germline): SGHRS, YFSETQ. This CDR3 is CASSQGPSTDTQYF. The CDR3 DNA is TGCGCCAGCAGCCAGGGACCAAGCACAGATACGCAGTATTTT.